The entry below gives a single TCR beta chain sequence along with its context. There is no known antigen for this receptor. No qualities accompany the bases; no much larger clone lies one base away. This record belongs to a study of T cell changes during pregnancy in multiple sclerosis (dated by TCRdb to about 2019). Notes on the research overall: In women with multiple sclerosis, the researchers looked at how the T cell repertoire shifted as pregnancy progressed.

V and J are truncated by 5 bases and 0 bases respectively, leaving an intervening sequence of 14 bases. Its CDR3 holds 15 amino acids, cysteine through phenylalanine. This entry keeps only the CDR3 DNA: 45 bases, framed from base 1. Looking up the germline V gene yields CDR1 SGHTA and CDR2 FQGTGA. The library was made by the immunoSEQ multiplex PCR assay. Drawn from immuneACCESS, this table holds only the in-frame rearrangements with V and J called that TCRdb kept. Clones are partly lost; checked studies trace under half to an unresolved V gene and leave the rest unexplained. The table for this sample lists 40,000 to 50,000 clones; about 93% of them were counted only once. The ten largest account for approximately 0.61% of the sample.

The rearrangement joined TRBV7-3 to TRBJ2-7; too little of a D gene remains to name it. The sample consisted of CD4+ T cells from peripheral blood mononuclear cells, taken in the third trimester of pregnancy. The sequence came from a female donor with multiple sclerosis, enrolled in a pregnancy study. The CDR3 in this case is CASSPDSTPSYEQYF. DNA sequence: TGTGCCAGCAGCCCCGATTCCACACCCTCCTACGAGCAGTACTTC.